The clone carrying this T cell receptor (beta chain) was counted only a few times. No antigen is known for it. Using a J-beta primer mix together with a sample-barcoded 5' primer, a second PCR was run for about 6 to 12 cycles. TCRdb reprocessed the 5' RACE reads via MiXCR and lists one record per CDR3 protein. The table shows fewer than 2 million distinct CDR3 sequences, with about two fifths occurring only once. The V end lost 3 bases, the J end lost 0 bases, and 9 bases lay between the germline ends. Germline V CDR1 and CDR2: SQVTM, ANQGSEA. The length of the CDR3 is 14 residues. The entry originates in a study of blood T cells in healthy people across ages. Study-wide results and limits: Naive and antigen-experienced cells could not be conclusively compared, given unsorted PBMCs.

The chain joins TRBV29-1 to TRBJ1-3; D is undetermined. This TCR derives from a human donor in good health. Source material: blood. In nucleotides, the CDR3 is TGCAGCGTTGACCCCCACAGCTCTGGAAACACCATATATTTT. It translates to CSVDPHSSGNTIYF.